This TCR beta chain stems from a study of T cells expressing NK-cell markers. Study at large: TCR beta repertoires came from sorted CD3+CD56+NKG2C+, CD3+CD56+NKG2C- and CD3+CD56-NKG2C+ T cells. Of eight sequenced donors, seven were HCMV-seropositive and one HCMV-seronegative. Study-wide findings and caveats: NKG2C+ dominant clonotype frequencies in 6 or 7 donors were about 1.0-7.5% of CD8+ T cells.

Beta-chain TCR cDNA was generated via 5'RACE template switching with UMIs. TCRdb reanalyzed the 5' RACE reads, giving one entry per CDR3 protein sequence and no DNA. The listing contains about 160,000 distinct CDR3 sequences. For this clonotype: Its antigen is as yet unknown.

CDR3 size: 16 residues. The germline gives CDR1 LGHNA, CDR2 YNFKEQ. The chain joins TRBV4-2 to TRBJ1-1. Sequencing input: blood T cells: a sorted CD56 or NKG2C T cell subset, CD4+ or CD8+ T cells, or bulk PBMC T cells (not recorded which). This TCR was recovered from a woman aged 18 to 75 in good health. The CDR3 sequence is CASSHDTDGLSTEAFF.